Following are 26 T cell receptor beta chains from one sample sequenced in a study of T cell responses to AZD1222 COVID-19 vaccine. Libraries were prepared by immunoSEQ multiplex PCR; TCRdb keeps only in-frame clonotypes and omits some of them. The data show 150,000 to 200,000 clones, approximately 93% seen once. Here the sequenced sample was peripheral blood, taken on day 0 of AZD1222 vaccination. The receptors originated from an adult in good health.

The rearrangement links TRBV19 to TRBJ1-1; 9 bases are a match to TRBD1. V trimming: 6 bases; J trimming: 5 bases; junction bases outside the gene matches: 16. This CDR3 region has 17 residues. CDR1 is LNHDA, CDR2 SQIVND, per germline (reference sequence). The CDR3 loop is CASRSPSLGTGKTEAFF. CDR3 sequence (DNA): TGTGCCAGTAGAAGCCCGTCATTAGGGACAGGGAAAACTGAAGCTTTCTTT.

The chain uses TRBV24-1 and TRBJ2-3, with a tentative D call TRBD2 (5 bases). The CDR3 spans 13 residues. Per the germline V gene, CDR1 is KGHDR and CDR2 is SFDVKD. V was cut by 2 bases and J by 6 bases, with 8 bases left in between. The CDR3 here is CATSDYRTDTQYF. The CDR3 nucleotides read TGTGCCACCAGTGATTACCGGACTGATACGCAGTATTTT.

This clone was counted once. The V and J genes are TRBV11-2 and TRBJ2-3; 8 positions match TRBD2. V gave up 1 base and J gave up 10 bases; unmatched junction bases: 4. The CDR3 runs to 13 residues. Germline V CDR1 and CDR2: SGHAT, FQNNGV. CDR3 coding DNA: TGTGCCAGCAGCTTAGGGGGAGCGGGAGCGCAGTATTTT. This encodes CASSLGGAGAQYF.

The rearrangement joins TRBV5-4 to TRBJ2-1; 9 nucleotides agree with TRBD2. CDR3 length: 16 residues. The junction had 7 bases not matched to a gene; V was cut back by 4 bases and J by 2 bases. Germline values: CDR1 SGHNT, CDR2 YYREEE (reference sequence). CDR3 loop: CASSRGTSRPYNEQFF. The CDR3 DNA sequence: TGTGCCAGCAGCCGAGGGACTAGCAGACCCTACAATGAGCAGTTCTTC.

V is TRBV5-4 and J is TRBJ2-6; TRBD1 or TRBD2 may be the D gene (5 bases each). CDR1 SGHNT and CDR2 YYREEE come from the germline V gene (reference sequence). The V gene lost 4 bases and the J gene lost 0 bases, with 11 bases spanning the gap. The CDR3 extends over 16 amino acids. The CDR3 here is CASSRDGISGANVLTF. The CDR3 coding sequence is TGTGCCAGCAGCCGGGACGGTATCTCTGGGGCCAACGTCCTGACTTTC.

The chain combines TRBV11-2 with TRBJ2-7; no firm D call. Germline V gene sequence: CDR1 SGHAT, CDR2 FQNNGV. Trimming took 5 bases from V and 7 from J, leaving 18 bases between them. The CDR3 runs to 14 residues. CDR3 nucleotides: TGTGCCAGCAGCCTCCGGGCCTCGGTTCGGGAGCAGTACTTC. Translation: CASSLRASVREQYF. The variable domain in full, completed from reference TRBV11-2 and TRBJ2-7, reads EAGVAQSPRYKIIEKRQSVAFWCNPISGHATLYWYQQILGQGPKLLIQFQNNGVVDDSQLPKDRFSAERLKGVDSTLKIQPAKLEDSAVYLCASSLRASVREQYFGPGTRLTVT.

The chain couples TRBV27 to TRBJ1-1; D is undetermined. Germline values: CDR1 MNHEY, CDR2 SMNVEV (reference sequence). The CDR3 length is 13 residues. Trimming removed 0 bases from V and 6 bases from J, with 8 bases in between. The CDR3 is CASSLSEESEAFF. Here the CDR3 DNA reads TGTGCCAGCAGTTTATCGGAGGAATCTGAAGCTTTCTTT.

V and J are TRBV7-8 and TRBJ2-5; 8 bases are shared with TRBD1. The germline gives CDR1 SGHVS, CDR2 FQNEAQ. The CDR3 runs 16 residues. V trimming: 5 bases; J trimming: 3 bases; junction bases outside the gene matches: 11. CDR3 residues: CASSNRDRWNEETQYF. CDR3 DNA: TGTGCCAGCAGCAACCGGGACAGGTGGAATGAAGAGACCCAGTACTTC. Filled out from reference TRBV7-8 and TRBJ2-5, the complete variable domain reads GAGVSQSPRYKVAKRGQDVALRCDPISGHVSLFWYQQALGQGPEFLTYFQNEAQLDKSGLPSDRFFAERPEGSVSTLKIQRTQQEDSAVYLCASSNRDRWNEETQYFGPGTRLLVL.

The chain carries TRBV19 and TRBJ2-3, with 8 bases aligning to TRBD2. Germline V gives CDR1 LNHDA, CDR2 SQIVND (reference sequence). This CDR3 contains 15 residues. V shed 3 bases, J shed 4 bases, and the junction held 6 bases outside the gene matches. CDR3 in DNA: TGTGCCAGTAGTATTTCAAGCGGGAGTGCAGATACGCAGTATTTT. The encoded protein is CASSISSGSADTQYF.

The genes are TRBV27 and TRBJ1-2; no firm D call. The CDR3 has 14 amino acids. The V end was cut by 1 base, the J end by 7 bases, with 13 bases between. Germline V CDR1 and CDR2: MNHEY, SMNVEV (reference sequence). CDR3 residues: CASSLFRTGGGYTF. The CDR3 nucleotides read TGTGCCAGCAGTTTATTTCGGACGGGCGGTGGCTACACCTTC.

The V gene is TRBV28, the J gene TRBJ1-5; D is ambiguous. Germline assignment: CDR1 MDHEN and CDR2 SYDVKM. Trimming removed 1 base from V and 0 bases from J, with 7 bases in between. The length of the CDR3 is 15 residues. CDR3 sequence reads: CASSLLAASNQPQHF. CDR3 bases: TGTGCCAGCAGTTTATTGGCAGCTAGCAATCAGCCCCAGCATTTT. The whole variable domain, filled in from reference TRBV28 and TRBJ1-5, reads DVKVTQSSRYLVKRTGEKVFLECVQDMDHENMFWYRQDPGLGLRLIYFSYDVKMKEKGDIPEGYSVSREKKERFSLILESASTNQTSMYLCASSLLAASNQPQHFGDGTRLSIL.

The chain joins TRBV6-5 to TRBJ1-6, with D possibly being TRBD1 (6 bases). This CDR3 contains 14 residues. Germline values: CDR1 MNHEY, CDR2 SVGAGI. The ends were cut back, 7 bases at V and 7 bases at J, with 14 bases in the middle. The CDR3 DNA is TGTGCCAGCATTACAGGGATCCAAAATTCACCCCTCCACTTT. The encoded protein is CASITGIQNSPLHF.

V usage is TRBV29-1 and J usage is TRBJ1-1, with a weak D call TRBD1 (6 bases). V gave up 7 bases and J gave up 2 bases, with 20 bases separating them. This CDR3 has 15 amino acids. CDR1 is SQVTM and CDR2 is ANQGSEA in the germline V gene. The CDR3 loop reads CSAPGGPIANTEAFF. The CDR3 DNA sequence: TGCAGCGCCCCGGGGGGGCCCATAGCAAACACTGAAGCTTTCTTT.

The chain combines TRBV4-1 with TRBJ2-7, with a tentative D call TRBD1 (5 bases). The germline V gene has CDR1 MGHRA and CDR2 YSYEKL. The CDR3 sequence is 14 residues long. Trimming left V 3 bases short and J 4 bases short, with 13 bases between. The CDR3: CASSHRSQGYEQYF. The CDR3 DNA is TGCGCCAGCAGCCATCGCAGTCAGGGTTACGAGCAGTACTTC.

The rearrangement links TRBV10-1 to TRBJ2-7, with 12 nucleotides matching TRBD1. This CDR3 has 17 residues. V lost 6 bases and J lost 7; bases outside the gene matches: 16. Per the germline V gene, CDR1 is WNHNN and CDR2 is SYGVQD (reference sequence). The CDR3 spells CASSIGTGGSGLREQYF. DNA for the CDR3: TGCGCCAGCAGCATAGGGACAGGGGGCTCTGGGCTCCGGGAGCAGTACTTC.

The CDR3 DNA reads as TGTGCCAGCAGTTCCTCGACCGGGAAAGAGACCCAGTACTTC. This gives the protein CASSSSTGKETQYF. The V and J genes are TRBV6-5 and TRBJ2-5, with D possibly being TRBD2 (5 bases). The CDR3 is 14 residues long. Trimming pared 4 bases from V and 3 bases from J, leaving 12 bases between. CDR1 is MNHEY, CDR2 SVGAGI, per germline.

The chain is built from TRBV19 and TRBJ1-2; perhaps TRBD1 as D (6 bases). Trimming removed 0 bases from V and 8 bases from J, with 13 bases in between. Germline V gene sequence: CDR1 LNHDA, CDR2 SQIVND (reference sequence). The CDR3 runs 14 residues. The CDR3 spells CASSIDGQYYGYTF. The CDR3 DNA reads as TGTGCCAGTAGTATAGATGGACAGTATTACGGCTACACCTTC. The full variable domain, in which reference TRBV19 and TRBJ1-2 provide the parts outside the CDR3, is DGGITQSPKYLFRKEGQNVTLSCEQNLNHDAMYWYRQDPGQGLRLIYYSQIVNDFQKGDIAEGYSVSREKKESFPLTVTSAQKNPTAFYLCASSIDGQYYGYTFGSGTRLTVV.

The V call is TRBV3-1 (or the pseudogene TRBV3-2), the J call TRBJ2-6; no clear D. V was cut by 8 bases and J by 1 base, with 9 bases left in between. CDR3 length equals 14 residues. CDR1 and CDR2 from the germline V gene are LGHDT and YNNKEL (reference sequence). CDR3 sequence reads: CASQENSGANVLTF. In DNA form, the CDR3 reads TGTGCCAGCCAGGAAAATTCTGGGGCCAACGTCCTGACTTTC.

V gene TRBV6-1 combines with J gene TRBJ1-2; 9 nucleotides line up with TRBD1. Per germline, CDR1 MNHNS and CDR2 SASEGT. This CDR3 comprises 17 residues. Trimming took 3 bases from V and 5 from J; bases not matched to a gene: 13. The CDR3 loop reads CASSDALGQGMRYGYTF. DNA for the CDR3: TGTGCCAGCAGTGATGCCCTCGGACAGGGGATGAGGTATGGCTACACCTTC.

The chain is built from TRBV9 and TRBJ2-5; possible D gene TRBD2, 5 bases. V was cut by 1 base and J by 7 bases, with 11 bases left in between. Germline V gene sequence: CDR1 SGDLS, CDR2 YYNGEE. This CDR3 has 13 amino acids. CDR3 loop: CASSVSSIGTQYF. In nucleotides, the CDR3 is TGTGCCAGCAGCGTATCTAGCATCGGGACCCAGTACTTC.

The V call is TRBV5-6, the J call TRBJ2-5; the D gene is possibly TRBD2 (6 bases). Trimming took off 3 bases at V and 2 bases at J, with 26 bases between the two ends. The CDR3 sequence is 19 residues long. CDR1 is SGHDT and CDR2 is YYEEEE in the germline V gene. The CDR3 coding sequence is TGTGCCAGCAGCTCCCCCCGAGGGAGCGGGTTTATCTTACAAGAGACCCAGTACTTC. This gives the protein CASSSPRGSGFILQETQYF.

The J gene is TRBJ1-5, the V gene TRBV4-1; D gene ambiguous. The CDR3 contains 13 residues. Germline-derived CDR1 and CDR2 are MGHRA and YSYEKL. The V gene lost 4 bases and the J gene lost 1 base, with 5 bases spanning the gap. This CDR3 reads CASSRTSNQPQHF. CDR3 bases: TGCGCCAGCAGCCGGACGAGCAATCAGCCCCAGCATTTT.

V and J are TRBV6-1 and TRBJ2-1; no reliable D call. From germline, CDR1 is MNHNS and CDR2 SASEGT. The CDR3 contains 13 residues. Trimming pared 3 bases from V and 6 bases from J, leaving 9 bases between. Written as DNA, the CDR3 is TGTGCCAGCAGTGATTTTCTCGGCAATGAGCAGTTCTTC. Translated: CASSDFLGNEQFF.

This clone was counted once. V and J are TRBV14 and TRBJ2-1, with 8 positions matching TRBD1. The CDR3 loop spans 13 amino acids. CDR1 is SGHDN, CDR2 FVKESK, per germline. V trimming: 3 bases; J trimming: 7 bases; junction bases outside the gene matches: 2. CDR3 sequence (DNA): TGTGCCAGCAGCCAGGACAGGGCAAATGAGCAGTTCTTC. Translating gives CASSQDRANEQFF.

This chain's CDR3 is CASKSPGQGANEQFF. The CDR3 DNA is TGTGCCAGCAAGTCCCCGGGACAGGGGGCCAATGAGCAGTTCTTC. This sequence joins TRBV6-5 and TRBJ2-1; TRBD1 agrees at 12 bases. The germline V gene has CDR1 MNHEY and CDR2 SVGAGI. This CDR3 is 15 amino acids long. J gave up 6 bases and V 7 bases, and 7 bases lay outside the gene matches.

The rearrangement joins TRBV4-2 to TRBJ2-2; weak D call: TRBD1 (5 bases). Deletions cut 2 bases from V and 3 bases from J, with 10 bases between. The CDR3 extends over 15 amino acids. Germline V gives CDR1 LGHNA, CDR2 YNFKEQ. CDR3 nucleotide sequence: TGTGCCAGCAGCCAAAGTAGGGGATACACCGGGGAGCTGTTTTTT. It encodes CASSQSRGYTGELFF.